The 11 T cell receptor beta chains presented below share a single source sample, sequenced in a study of cytomegalovirus exposure and HLA in healthy donors (dated by TCRdb to about 2017). Receptor libraries were prepared by the immunoSEQ multiplex PCR assay. For the multiplex PCR, a mixture combining 60 forward primers for TCR Vbeta segments and 13 reverse primers for TCR Jbeta segments was used. TCRdb holds this immuneACCESS table with in-frame rearrangements only. Some clones are missing; in checked studies, unresolved V genes explain under half, and the rest has no known cause. Counted in this sample were 200,000 or so clones; around 81% of them appeared once. Together, the top ten hold about 2% of the sample. Material for sequencing was PBMCs. Every receptor here comes from a woman under 30 in good health and CMV-seropositive.

This clone has more than one count but fewer than ten. The CDR3 region has the DNA TGTGCCAGCAGTGTCAGTCAGGGGGGTACCGGGGAGCTGTTTTTT. It encodes CASSVSQGGTGELFF. The gene calls are TRBV6-5 and TRBJ2-2; D perhaps matches TRBD1 (7 bases). V dropped 5 bases and J dropped 5 bases, with 15 bases sitting between them. The CDR3 consists of 15 residues. Germline V lookup: CDR1 MNHEY, CDR2 SVGAGI.

J is TRBJ2-1 and V is TRBV5-1; D is ambiguous. V lost 0 bases and J lost 5, with 6 bases in between. Per germline, CDR1 SGHRS and CDR2 YFSETQ. This CDR3 is built from 13 residues. As DNA, the CDR3 is TGCGCCAGCAGCTTGGGCAGGAACAATGAGCAGTTCTTC. This encodes CASSLGRNNEQFF.

The count of this clone is one. Here the CDR3 reads CASSQQKINNEQFF. The CDR3 DNA sequence: TGTGCCAGCAGCCAACAGAAGATTAACAATGAGCAGTTCTTC. The chain combines TRBV6-6 with TRBJ2-1; D uncertain. Trimming removed 6 bases from V and 5 bases from J, with 14 bases in between. This CDR3 has 14 amino acids. Germline CDR1 and CDR2: MNHNY and SVGAGI (reference sequence).

In its sample, this clone was seen a few times. The rearrangement uses TRBV4-1 and TRBJ2-1, with TRBD2 identical over 7 bases. The ends lost 6 bases at V and 3 bases at J; junction bases unmatched: 5. Germline values: CDR1 MGHRA, CDR2 YSYEKL. The CDR3 extends over 14 amino acids. CDR3 nucleotides: TGCGCCAGCAGTTTCGGACTAGGCTACAATGAGCAGTTCTTC. Translating it yields CASSFGLGYNEQFF.

This clone was seen a single time. The rearrangement uses TRBV5-1 and TRBJ1-4, with D perhaps matching TRBD1 (5 bases). This CDR3 is built from 14 residues. Between the trimmed V and J ends, which lost 0 bases and 8 bases, there was a span of 11 bases. The germline gives CDR1 SGHRS, CDR2 YFSETQ. CDR3 loop: CASSLDGGLEKLFF. The DNA of the CDR3 is TGCGCCAGCAGCTTGGACGGGGGTTTAGAAAAACTGTTTTTT.

This clone was detected only a few times. This chain uses TRBV11-2 with TRBJ1-3, with 8 nucleotides matching TRBD1. J gave up 0 bases and V 5 bases, and 3 bases lay outside the gene matches. In germline, CDR1 is SGHAT, CDR2 FQNNGV. This CDR3 comprises 15 residues. The CDR3 DNA reads TGTGCCAGCAGCGTCACAGGGGGCTCTGGAAACACCATATATTTT. Translation gives CASSVTGGSGNTIYF.

This sequence joins TRBV4-1 and TRBJ1-2; D perhaps matches TRBD1 (5 bases). V was shortened by 1 base and J by 4 bases, with 10 bases between the two germline ends. Germline-derived CDR1 and CDR2 are MGHRA and YSYEKL. The CDR3 consists of 14 residues. DNA of the CDR3: TGCGCCAGCAGCCAAGGGGGCGTCGGCTATGGCTACACCTTC. This encodes CASSQGGVGYGYTF.

V is TRBV30 and J is TRBJ2-5, with TRBD2 matching over 12 bases. Germline V gives CDR1 GTSNPN, CDR2 SVGIG (reference sequence). V trimming: 8 bases; J trimming: 9 bases; junction bases outside the gene matches: 10. The CDR3 extends over 13 amino acids. CDR3 in amino acids: CAVRLAGDGAQYF. The CDR3 DNA is TGTGCCGTACGACTAGCGGGGGATGGGGCCCAGTACTTC. Full variable domain (outside the CDR3, taken from reference TRBV30 and TRBJ2-5): SQTIHQWPATLVQPVGSPLSLECTVEGTSNPNLYWYRQAAGRGLQLLFYSVGIGQISSEVPQNLSASRPQDRQFILSSKKLLLSDSGFYLCAVRLAGDGAQYFGPGTRLLVL.

The chain is built from TRBV5-4 and TRBJ1-1; D unclear. CDR3 length: 13 residues. V lost 4 bases to trimming and J lost 2 bases, with 9 bases between them. CDR1 is SGHNT, CDR2 YYREEE, per germline (reference sequence). CDR3 protein: CASSKQPNTEAFF. The CDR3 nucleotides read TGTGCCAGCAGCAAACAACCAAACACTGAAGCTTTCTTT.

The chain has TRBV27 and TRBJ2-7, with a possible D match to TRBD1 (7 bases). Trimming left V 6 bases short and J 7 bases short, with 19 bases between. The germline gives CDR1 MNHEY, CDR2 SMNVEV (reference sequence). CDR3 length: 14 residues. The CDR3 here is CASRGRTGYVEQYF. In DNA form, the CDR3 reads TGTGCCAGCAGGGGGAGGACAGGCTACGTGGAGCAGTACTTC.

The chain has TRBV11-2 and TRBJ2-7; 11 positions agree with TRBD1. This CDR3 spans 13 amino acids. From germline, CDR1 is SGHAT and CDR2 FQNNGV. Trimming removed 5 bases from V and 4 bases from J; junction bases left unmatched: 1. The CDR3 DNA reads as TGTGCCAGCAGCCGGGACAGGGGGTACGAGCAGTACTTC. It translates to CASSRDRGYEQYF.